Listed here are 25 T cell receptor beta chains from one sample, sequenced in a study of T cells in localized non-small cell lung cancer. Clones were sequenced by immunoSEQ multiplex PCR, and TCRdb holds only the in-frame ones, with some missing. The sample gives 35,000 or so clones, roughly 88% of which show up once; around 4.1% is in the top ten. Source: peripheral blood, taken before any cancer treatment. The receptors originated from a man aged 40 to 70 with stage I lung adenocarcinoma.

Only a few counts were recorded for this clone. The rearrangement uses TRBV11-1 and TRBJ1-1; D is possibly TRBD1 (6 bases). CDR3 length: 15 residues. The V gene's germline CDR1 is SGHAT and CDR2 FQDESV (reference sequence). Trimming removed 2 bases at V and 0 bases at J, with 10 bases between. Written as DNA, the CDR3 is TGTGCCAGCAGCTTATCGGGGACATTGAACACTGAAGCTTTCTTT. It specifies CASSLSGTLNTEAFF.

The chain employs TRBV7-8 and TRBJ1-1, with unresolved D. The V gene lost 1 base and the J gene lost 11 bases, with 11 bases spanning the gap. The CDR3 is 12 residues long. The germline CDR1 and CDR2 sequences are SGHVS and FQNEAQ. The chain's CDR3 is CASSLGSTVAFF. As DNA, the CDR3 is TGTGCCAGCAGCTTAGGTTCGACGGTGGCTTTCTTT.

V is TRBV21-1 and J is TRBJ1-5. TRBV21-1 is a pseudogene segment. This CDR3 contains 13 residues. CDR3 bases: TGTGCCAGCACCCCTTTCGAGGGCCAGCCCCAGCATTTT. It translates to CASTPFEGQPQHF.

This chain joins TRBV5-1 and TRBJ2-5, with D maybe TRBD2 (5 bases). CDR1 SGHRS and CDR2 YFSETQ come from the germline V gene. The CDR3 is 13 amino acids. Trimming pared 2 bases from V and 2 bases from J, leaving 7 bases between. The DNA of the CDR3 is TGCGCCAGCAGCTTCCGGGGTCAAGAGACCCAGTACTTC. It specifies CASSFRGQETQYF.

This clone was seen only a few times. The CDR3 region has the DNA TGTGCCAGCAGCCAAGGAGGGCGGGCGTCACCCCTCCACTTT. It encodes CASSQGGRASPLHF. The chain carries TRBV14 and TRBJ1-6; D gene unclear. The germline gives CDR1 SGHDN, CDR2 FVKESK. The V end was cut by 1 base, the J end by 10 bases, with 11 bases between. The CDR3 consists of 14 residues.

This clone was detected only a few times. The V and J genes are TRBV6-1 and TRBJ2-1; D is perhaps TRBD1 (6 bases). The CDR3 extends over 13 amino acids. The germline gives CDR1 MNHNS, CDR2 SASEGT. V was pared by 4 bases and J by 9 bases, with 13 bases between. CDR3 bases: TGTGCCAGCAGTGGACAGGTCGTCGGTGAGCAGTTCTTC. This encodes CASSGQVVGEQFF.

This clone was picked up one time. The CDR3 nucleotides read TGTGCCAGTAGTACGTCCCCGGGGACAGAGGGCTACGAGCAGTACTTC. Its translation is CASSTSPGTEGYEQYF. The chain joins TRBV19 to TRBJ2-7; 7 bases agree with TRBD1. Germline CDR1 LNHDA, CDR2 SQIVND (reference sequence). Trimming cost V 4 bases and J 3 bases; bases outside gene matches: 12. The CDR3 totals 16 residues.

The chain combines TRBV7-2 with TRBJ1-2, with 7 nucleotides matching TRBD1. Per germline, CDR1 SGHTA and CDR2 FQGNSA. The length of the CDR3 is 17 residues. V lost 1 base and J lost 1; bases outside the gene matches: 9. The CDR3 DNA sequence: TGTGCCAGCAGCTTAGTTGCGACGGCAGGGGGTAACTATGGCTACACCTTC. It translates to CASSLVATAGGNYGYTF. Based on the CDR3 plus reference TRBV7-2 and TRBJ1-2, the full variable domain is GAGVSQSPSNKVTEKGKDVELRCDPISGHTALYWYRQSLGQGLEFLIYFQGNSAPDKSGLPSDRFSAERTGGSVSTLTIQRTQQEDSAVYLCASSLVATAGGNYGYTFGSGTRLTVV.

The chain combines TRBV19 with TRBJ2-7; 9 bases are a match to TRBD1. The V and J ends lost 10 bases and 2 bases, in that order; junction bases with no gene match: 6. Germline CDR1 and CDR2: LNHDA and SQIVND (reference sequence). The CDR3 covers 13 residues. DNA for the CDR3: TGTGCCACCCGACAGGGGGGAACCTACGAGCAGTACTTC. It yields the protein CATRQGGTYEQYF.

J is TRBJ1-2 and V is TRBV13; D may be TRBD1 (5 bases). V lost 1 base, J lost 8 bases, and 8 bases lay in between. CDR1 PRHDT and CDR2 FYEKMQ come from the germline V gene (reference sequence). The CDR3 length is 12 residues. CDR3 sequence: CASSLDRTGYTF. The CDR3 DNA reads as TGTGCCAGCAGCTTAGACAGGACAGGCTACACCTTC.

The V call is TRBV6-1, the J call TRBJ2-1; 8 bases are shared with TRBD1. Per the germline V gene, CDR1 is MNHNS and CDR2 is SASEGT. Trimming cost V 7 bases and J 0 bases; bases outside gene matches: 2. The CDR3 has 14 amino acids. The CDR3, as DNA: TGTGCCAGCAACAGGGGGTACTCCTACAATGAGCAGTTCTTC. Its protein product is CASNRGYSYNEQFF.

This clone appeared a few times. The rearrangement links TRBV27 to TRBJ1-6, with D possibly matching TRBD1 (5 bases). The CDR3 sequence is 15 residues long. V lost 3 bases and J lost 7, with 13 bases in between. CDR1 and CDR2 from the germline V gene are MNHEY and SMNVEV (reference sequence). Written as DNA, the CDR3 is TGTGCCAGCAGTTTTTCGCAGGGTCTAAATTCACCCCTCCACTTT. Encoded protein: CASSFSQGLNSPLHF.

The V call is TRBV5-1, the J call TRBJ1-1; D remains unclear. CDR1 is SGHRS and CDR2 is YFSETQ in the germline V gene. Trimming stripped 3 bases from V and 2 bases from J, with 11 bases between. The CDR3 has 14 residues. The CDR3 nucleotides are TGCGCCAGCAGCTCACCAGCGACTAACACTGAAGCTTTCTTT. Protein: CASSSPATNTEAFF.

The rearrangement joins TRBV5-1 to TRBJ2-5, with 7 bases identical to TRBD1. Germline values: CDR1 SGHRS, CDR2 YFSETQ. With 5 bases clipped from V and 4 bases from J, the junction kept 14 bases outside the gene matches. This CDR3 spans 16 amino acids. CDR3 bases: TGCGCCAGCAGTTCCGGACAGGTTGCGTTTAGAGAGACCCAGTACTTC. The encoded protein is CASSSGQVAFRETQYF. Based on the CDR3 plus reference TRBV5-1 and TRBJ2-5, the full variable domain is KAGVTQTPRYLIKTRGQQVTLSCSPISGHRSVSWYQQTPGQGLQFLFEYFSETQRNKGNFPGRFSGRQFSNSRSEMNVSTLELGDSALYLCASSSGQVAFRETQYFGPGTRLLVL.

The chain has TRBV19 and TRBJ1-1; a weak D match, TRBD1 (5 bases). Trimming stripped 3 bases from V and 1 base from J, with 9 bases between. Germline V gene data show CDR1 as LNHDA and CDR2 as SQIVND (reference sequence). CDR3 length equals 14 residues. The CDR3 DNA reads as TGTGCCAGTAGTATGGCTAGGGGGAACACTGAAGCTTTCTTT. It is translated as CASSMARGNTEAFF.

As regards this clone: Other DNA sequences in the sample encode the same CDR3. This chain uses TRBV11-2 with TRBJ2-3, with D maybe TRBD2 (6 bases). Germline-derived CDR1 and CDR2 are SGHAT and FQNNGV. V lost 1 base and J 3 bases, leaving 11 bases between the germline ends. This CDR3 region has 15 residues. CDR3 region: CASSLGGVPTDTQYF. The CDR3 bases are TGTGCCAGCAGCTTAGGCGGGGTTCCTACAGATACGCAGTATTTT.

The chain links TRBV5-1 to TRBJ2-5; D remains ambiguous. CDR3 size: 13 residues. Germline lookup yields CDR1 SGHRS and CDR2 YFSETQ. V lost 4 bases and J lost 1, with 8 bases in between. The CDR3 DNA reads as TGCGCCAGCAGCAATGACCTCCAAGAGACCCAGTACTTC. Its protein is CASSNDLQETQYF.

The chain links TRBV6-1 to TRBJ1-1; 12 bases match TRBD1. The germline V gene has CDR1 MNHNS and CDR2 SASEGT. The CDR3 is 17 amino acids. Trimming took 3 bases from V and 4 from J; bases not matched to a gene: 9. The CDR3 spells CASSDTGTGGLGTEAFF. Here the CDR3 DNA reads TGTGCCAGCAGTGACACCGGGACAGGGGGCCTGGGCACTGAAGCTTTCTTT.

This chain joins TRBV10-3 and TRBJ1-4; no clear D gene. The CDR3 has 12 amino acids. V was trimmed by 0 bases and J by 8 bases, leaving 4 bases between them. Germline CDR1 is ENHRY and CDR2 is SYGVKD. In nucleotides, the CDR3 is TGTGCCATCAGTGAGTCGGGGGAAAAACTGTTTTTT. This encodes CAISESGEKLFF.

The chain has TRBV27 and TRBJ1-4; D is undetermined. CDR3 length: 14 residues. V was shortened by 0 bases and J by 7 bases, with 9 bases between the two germline ends. Germline CDR1 reads MNHEY; CDR2 reads SMNVEV (reference sequence). The CDR3 coding sequence is TGTGCCAGCAGTTTATCCGGGTACGGTGAAAAACTGTTTTTT. It codes for CASSLSGYGEKLFF. The full variable domain, rest sourced from reference TRBV27 and TRBJ1-4, is EAQVTQNPRYLITVTGKKLTVTCSQNMNHEYMSWYRQDPGLGLRQIYYSMNVEVTDKGDVPEGYKVSRKEKRNFPLILESPSPNQTSLYFCASSLSGYGEKLFFGSGTQLSVL.

This chain connects TRBV7-2 to TRBJ2-5; D may be TRBD2 (5 bases). CDR1 is SGHTA and CDR2 is FQGNSA in the germline V gene. The CDR3 covers 13 residues. Trimming pared 3 bases from V and 3 bases from J, leaving 8 bases between. CDR3: CASSFGMKETQYF. The CDR3, as DNA: TGTGCCAGCAGCTTCGGGATGAAAGAGACCCAGTACTTC.

This clone has only one observation. This chain uses TRBV30 with TRBJ1-2; D possibly corresponds to TRBD1 (5 bases). From germline, CDR1 is GTSNPN and CDR2 SVGIG (reference sequence). Trimming cost V 0 bases and J 0 bases, with 14 bases left between them. The CDR3 length is 16 residues. The CDR3 nucleotides are TGTGCCTGGAGTGTAACAGGAGGGACCTCTAACTATGGCTACACCTTC. Protein product: CAWSVTGGTSNYGYTF. The full variable domain, its missing parts supplied by reference TRBV30 and TRBJ1-2, is SQTIHQWPATLVQPVGSPLSLECTVEGTSNPNLYWYRQAAGRGLQLLFYSVGIGQISSEVPQNLSASRPQDRQFILSSKKLLLSDSGFYLCAWSVTGGTSNYGYTFGSGTRLTVV.

The CDR3 sequence is CASSLPGTGGKETQYF. The CDR3, as DNA: TGCGCCAGCAGCTTGCCGGGGACAGGGGGCAAAGAGACCCAGTACTTC. The gene calls are TRBV5-1 and TRBJ2-5; 12 nucleotides align to TRBD1. Trimming cost V 1 base and J 3 bases; bases outside gene matches: 4. This CDR3 region has 16 residues. CDR1 and CDR2 (germline): SGHRS, YFSETQ.

The chain couples TRBV10-3 to TRBJ1-2; 10 bases fit TRBD1. Germline CDR1 reads ENHRY; CDR2 reads SYGVKD. V was pared by 6 bases and J by 3 bases, with 4 bases of the junction left unmatched. CDR3 length: 14 residues. The CDR3 coding sequence is TGTGCCATCAGCAGGACAGGGGGACACTATGGCTACACCTTC. Translation gives CAISRTGGHYGYTF.

The CDR3 region is CASRRKRQGAYEQYF. The CDR3 region has the DNA TGTGCCAGCAGACGCAAAAGACAGGGGGCCTACGAGCAGTACTTC. The chain links TRBV27 to TRBJ2-7; 9 positions agree with TRBD1. This CDR3 has 15 residues. Trimming removed 6 bases from V and 2 bases from J; junction bases left unmatched: 8. Per germline, CDR1 MNHEY and CDR2 SMNVEV (reference sequence).